This T cell receptor beta chain was identified during a study of blood T cell repertoires in COVID-19. Only in-frame clones appear in the TCRdb table, and some are missing; sequencing was by immunoSEQ multiplex PCR. Here the sample spans 250,000 or so clones, over 75% being singletons. This TCR was sampled from a man in his forties or fifties who had recovered from COVID-19. The sample comprised PBMCs or T cells enriched from blood (not recorded which).

CDR3 coding DNA: TGTGCCAGCAGCAGATCGACAGGGTTGTATAGCAATCAGCCCCAGCATTTT. Protein: CASSRSTGLYSNQPQHF. The chain carries TRBV28 and TRBJ1-5; 7 nucleotides line up with TRBD1. The V gene end was trimmed by 6 bases and the J gene end by 0 bases; junction bases not matched to a gene: 11. CDR3 length: 17 amino acids. From germline, CDR1 is MDHEN and CDR2 SYDVKM.